These T cell receptor beta chains were read from a single sample in a study of shared clonotypes between healthy human individuals. This table comes from immunoSEQ multiplex PCR, and its TCRdb copy is limited to in-frame clones, with some not included. The table lists approximately 740,000 clones, around 72% of them singletons. Material for sequencing was memory CD4+ T cells sorted from blood. The receptors originated from a woman in her 30s in good health. CDR3s leave out the opening cysteine and the closing phenylalanine or tryptophan. Fields, in order: CDR3 protein, clone size, CDR3 length, V gene. Expanded clones get a size class; other rows say once, few or many, or leave the size out.

ASSPSRSPGNTIY few 13 TRBV18
ASAGGHYNEQF once 11 TRBV30
ASSRLQGRETQY NA 12 TRBV28
ASSRRPDITGELF few 13 TRBV27
ASSQVRLSGSRDTQY NA 15 TRBV14
ASSLRSSGSPRSYEQY NA 16 TRBV7-9
ASSLGVGNSPLH once 12 TRBV28
AISELGLAGGSNEQF NA 15 TRBV10-3
ASSGGDTNQPQH NA 12 TRBV2
ASSQDQTSKNIQY NA 13 TRBV4-2
ASSLVAEETQY NA 11 TRBV11-2
SVELAGHTTSYEQY NA 14 TRBV29-1
AWNQGRGETQY NA 11 TRBV30
AWHLGGEQY NA 9 TRBV30
ASSLEGLNTEAF few 12 TRBV28
ASSADLLYGYT few 11 TRBV11-2
ASRRVPGVQETQY NA 13 TRBV2
ASSSWDSLMGYT few 12 TRBV7-9
ASSPPGLAGPGELF NA 14 TRBV11-2
ASSLARPSLSQETQY NA 15 TRBV11-2